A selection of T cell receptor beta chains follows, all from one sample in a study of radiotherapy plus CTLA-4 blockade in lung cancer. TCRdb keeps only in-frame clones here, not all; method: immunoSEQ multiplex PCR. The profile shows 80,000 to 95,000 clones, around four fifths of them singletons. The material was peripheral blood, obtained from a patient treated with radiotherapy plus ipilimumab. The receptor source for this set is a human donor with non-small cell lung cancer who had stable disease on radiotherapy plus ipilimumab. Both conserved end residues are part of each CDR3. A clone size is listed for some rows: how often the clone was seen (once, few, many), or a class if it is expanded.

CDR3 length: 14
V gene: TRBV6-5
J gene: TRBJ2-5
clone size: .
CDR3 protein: CASRVAGGPKTQYF

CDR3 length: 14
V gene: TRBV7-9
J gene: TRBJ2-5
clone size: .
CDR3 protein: CASSFLRTEETQYF

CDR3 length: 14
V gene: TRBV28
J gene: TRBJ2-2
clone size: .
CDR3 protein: CASSRARRTGELFF

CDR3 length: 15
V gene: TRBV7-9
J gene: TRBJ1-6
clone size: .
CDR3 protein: CASSSLGPFNSPLHF

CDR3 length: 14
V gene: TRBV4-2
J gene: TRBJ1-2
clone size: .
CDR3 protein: CASSPGAEFYGYTF

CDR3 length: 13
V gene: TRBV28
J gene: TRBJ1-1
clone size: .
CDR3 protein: CASRGRMNTEAFF

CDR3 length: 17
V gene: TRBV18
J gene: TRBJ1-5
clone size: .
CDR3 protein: CASSPPLPSFGNQPQHF

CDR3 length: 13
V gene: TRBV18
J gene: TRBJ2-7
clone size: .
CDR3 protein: CASSSDSPSEQYF

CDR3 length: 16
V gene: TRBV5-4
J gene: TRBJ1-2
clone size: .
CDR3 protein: CASKLGTPRGERRYTF

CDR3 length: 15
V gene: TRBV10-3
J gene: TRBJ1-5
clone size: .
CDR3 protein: CAISDGGNSNQPQHF

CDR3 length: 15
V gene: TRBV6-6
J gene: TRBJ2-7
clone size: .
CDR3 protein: CASSYTGTGGFEQYF

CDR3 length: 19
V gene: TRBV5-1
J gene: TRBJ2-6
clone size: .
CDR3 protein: CASSLGWGQGGFGANVLTF

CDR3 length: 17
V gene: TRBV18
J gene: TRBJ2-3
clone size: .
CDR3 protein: CASSPPLRQGNLDTQYF

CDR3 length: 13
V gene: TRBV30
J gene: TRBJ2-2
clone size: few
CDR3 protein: CAWRVQGAGELFF

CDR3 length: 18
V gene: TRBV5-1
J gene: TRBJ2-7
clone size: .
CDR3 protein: CASSLVGTSGRTSYEQYF

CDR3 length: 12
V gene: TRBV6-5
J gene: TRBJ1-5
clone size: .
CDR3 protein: CASSYPGGPQHF

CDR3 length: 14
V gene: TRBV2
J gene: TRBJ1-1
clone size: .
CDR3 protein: CASSSPVRNTEAFF

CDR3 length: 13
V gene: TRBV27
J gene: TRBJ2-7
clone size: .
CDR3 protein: CASSPGYLGEQYF

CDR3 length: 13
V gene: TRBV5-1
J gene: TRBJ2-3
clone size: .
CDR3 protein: CASSWDSTDTQYF

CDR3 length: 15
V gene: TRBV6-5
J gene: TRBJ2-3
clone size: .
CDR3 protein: CASSHGGGGTDTQYF

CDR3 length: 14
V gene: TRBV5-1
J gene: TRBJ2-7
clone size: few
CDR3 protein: CASSLAWAKGEQYF

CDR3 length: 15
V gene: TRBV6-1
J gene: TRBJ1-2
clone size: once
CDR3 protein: CASFYAGTGGYGYTF

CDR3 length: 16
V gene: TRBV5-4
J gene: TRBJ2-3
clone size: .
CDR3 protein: CASSPWVSGREDTQYF

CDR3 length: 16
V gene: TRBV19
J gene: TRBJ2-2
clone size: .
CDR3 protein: CASSFLPGGGVGELFF

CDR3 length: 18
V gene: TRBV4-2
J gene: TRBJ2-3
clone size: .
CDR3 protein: CASSQVGTSGSIADTQYF

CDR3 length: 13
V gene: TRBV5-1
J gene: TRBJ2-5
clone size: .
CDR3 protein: CASSLVYLETQYF

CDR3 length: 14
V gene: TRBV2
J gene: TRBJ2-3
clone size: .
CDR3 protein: CASSDGRVTDTQYF

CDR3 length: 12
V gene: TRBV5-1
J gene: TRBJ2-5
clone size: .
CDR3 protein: CASRPDQATQYF

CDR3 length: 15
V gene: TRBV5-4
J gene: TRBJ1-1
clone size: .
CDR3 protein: CASSHMGQGKTEAFF

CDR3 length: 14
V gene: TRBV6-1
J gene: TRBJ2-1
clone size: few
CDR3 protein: CASSPGPPRNEQFF

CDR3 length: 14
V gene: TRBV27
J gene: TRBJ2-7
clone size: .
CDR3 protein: CASSPMGAPYEQYF

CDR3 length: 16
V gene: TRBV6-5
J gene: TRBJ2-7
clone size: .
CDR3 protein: CASSYSSLADLYEQYF

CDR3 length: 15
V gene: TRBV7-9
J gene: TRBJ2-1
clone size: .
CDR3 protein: CASSLVRSRYNEQFF

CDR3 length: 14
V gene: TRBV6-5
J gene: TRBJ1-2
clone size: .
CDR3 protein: CASSVTRRFYGYTF

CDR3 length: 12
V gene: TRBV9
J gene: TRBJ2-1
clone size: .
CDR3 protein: CASSRSSLEQFF

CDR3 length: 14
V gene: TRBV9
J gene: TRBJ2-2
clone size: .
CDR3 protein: CAIILSRRFGELFF

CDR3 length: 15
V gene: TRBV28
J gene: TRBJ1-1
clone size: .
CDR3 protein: CASRRPTGVGTEAFF

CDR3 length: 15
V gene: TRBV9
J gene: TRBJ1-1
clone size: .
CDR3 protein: CASSVGGLTNTEAFF

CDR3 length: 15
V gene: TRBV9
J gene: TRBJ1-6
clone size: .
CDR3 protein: CASSVAGNGNSPLHF

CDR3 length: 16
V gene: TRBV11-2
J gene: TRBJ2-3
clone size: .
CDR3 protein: CASSLASGGGTDTQYF

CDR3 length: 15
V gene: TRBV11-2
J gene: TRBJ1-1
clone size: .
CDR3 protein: CASSLKRGSGTEAFF

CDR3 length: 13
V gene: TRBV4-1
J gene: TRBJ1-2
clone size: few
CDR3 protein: CASSQGDRDGYTF

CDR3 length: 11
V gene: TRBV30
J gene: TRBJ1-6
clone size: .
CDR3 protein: CAWRDPRALHF

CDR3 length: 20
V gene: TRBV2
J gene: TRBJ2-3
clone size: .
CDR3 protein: CASRRWPQLAGGTSTDTQYF

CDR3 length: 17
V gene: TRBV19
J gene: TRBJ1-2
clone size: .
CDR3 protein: CASSIPRGTLANYGYTF

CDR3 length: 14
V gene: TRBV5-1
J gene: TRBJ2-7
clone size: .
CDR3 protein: CASKGAISSYEQYF

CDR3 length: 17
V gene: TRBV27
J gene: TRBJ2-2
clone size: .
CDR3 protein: CASSSGLAASNTGELFF

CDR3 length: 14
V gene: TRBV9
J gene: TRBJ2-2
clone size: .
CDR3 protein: CASTGQGDTGELFF

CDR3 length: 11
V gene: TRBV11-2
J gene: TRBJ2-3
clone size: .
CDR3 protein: CASSLADTQYF

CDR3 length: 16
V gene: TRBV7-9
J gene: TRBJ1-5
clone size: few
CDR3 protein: CASSPGQASFNQPQHF

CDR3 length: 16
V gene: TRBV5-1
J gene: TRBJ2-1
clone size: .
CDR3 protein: CASSSGLESGYNEQFF

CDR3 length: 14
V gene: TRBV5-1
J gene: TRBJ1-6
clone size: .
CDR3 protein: CASSLQGAQSPLHF

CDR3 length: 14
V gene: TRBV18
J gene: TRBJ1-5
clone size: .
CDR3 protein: CASSRTNSNQPQHF